The 26 T cell receptor beta chains below come from one sample, sequenced in a study of beta chain features in type 1 diabetes. Expressed TCRB transcripts were sequenced after all isolated RNA was converted to cDNA. Profiling relied on immunoSEQ multiplex PCR, and the TCRdb table lists in-frame clones only, not all of them. The sample carries hundreds of thousands of clones, less than 10% recorded once. What was sequenced was central memory CD4+ T cells from blood. All receptors derive from a woman between 18 and 29 years old in good health.

In its sample, this clone was seen a few times. The chain employs TRBV18 and TRBJ2-5, with D hard to call. The CDR3 runs 13 residues. Germline V CDR1 and CDR2: KGHSH, LQKENI. V was clipped by 3 bases and J by 4 bases, with 9 bases between them. The CDR3 coding sequence is TGTGCCAGCTCACCCCTGGGCGGAGAGACCCAGTACTTC. The encoded protein is CASSPLGGETQYF.

The V gene is TRBV7-9, the J gene TRBJ2-4, with 8 nucleotides matching TRBD2. The junction had 7 bases not matched to a gene; V was cut back by 3 bases and J by 15 bases. From germline, CDR1 is SEHNR and CDR2 FQNEAQ (reference sequence). This CDR3 contains 12 residues. This CDR3 reads CASSFTSGYAYF. The CDR3 bases are TGTGCCAGCAGCTTTACTAGCGGTTATGCGTACTTC.

This clone was seen a few times. The V and J genes are TRBV2 and TRBJ2-5; 13 nucleotides align to TRBD2. CDR1 and CDR2 from the germline V gene are SNHLY and FYNNEI. J gave up 5 bases and V 6 bases, and 3 bases lay outside the gene matches. The CDR3 length is 14 residues. The CDR3 DNA sequence: TGTGCCAGCAGCACGACTAGCGGGAGGGAGACCCAGTACTTC. Translated, it gives CASSTTSGRETQYF.

This clone was detected only a few times. V is TRBV6-6 and J is TRBJ2-1; TRBD2 agrees at 7 bases. J lost 9 bases, V lost 2 bases, and 4 bases had no gene match. The length of the CDR3 is 13 residues. Per germline, CDR1 MNHNY and CDR2 SVGAGI (reference sequence). CDR3 coding DNA: TGTGCCAGCAGTTACAGGCGGGAGTTTGAGCAGTTCTTC. Protein: CASSYRREFEQFF.

This clone was counted many times. The chain joins TRBV5-1 to TRBJ2-7, with a weak D call TRBD2 (6 bases). This CDR3 is built from 16 residues. V lost 1 base, J lost 0 bases, and 14 bases lay in between. CDR1 SGHRS and CDR2 YFSETQ come from the germline V gene. CDR3 coding DNA: TGCGCCAGCAGCTTGAATGGGGACTTAAGCTCCTACGAGCAGTACTTC. It yields the protein CASSLNGDLSSYEQYF.

In DNA, the CDR3 is TGTGCCAGCAGAAAGGGACATCGGGGCCAAGAGACCCAGTACTTC. Its protein is CASRKGHRGQETQYF. The gene calls are TRBV6-1 and TRBJ2-5; maybe TRBD1 (6 bases). This CDR3 region has 15 residues. The V gene's germline CDR1 is MNHNS and CDR2 SASEGT. Between the trimmed V and J ends, which lost 6 bases and 1 base, there was a span of 15 bases.

The chain joins TRBV11-2 to TRBJ2-1; D tentatively fits TRBD1 or TRBD2 (6 bases each). The germline V gene encodes CDR1 SGHAT and CDR2 FQNNGV. This CDR3 is 16 amino acids long. Trimming took 5 bases from V and 6 from J, leaving 20 bases between them. The CDR3 reads CASSQLRGPRGNEQFF. The CDR3 DNA is TGTGCCAGCAGCCAGCTCCGGGGGCCCCGGGGCAATGAGCAGTTCTTC.

The chain is built from TRBV10-3 and TRBJ2-1, with TRBD2 matching 10 bases. The CDR3 loop spans 16 amino acids. With 7 bases clipped from V and 1 base from J, the junction kept 7 bases outside the gene matches. Germline V CDR1 and CDR2: ENHRY, SYGVKD. The CDR3 bases are TGTGCCATCAAACTTTCTAGCGGGAGTTCCTACAATGAGCAGTTCTTC. It translates to CAIKLSSGSSYNEQFF.

This rearrangement joins TRBV28 to TRBJ2-7; D remains unclear. V lost 4 bases and J lost 2, with 6 bases in between. From germline, CDR1 is MDHEN and CDR2 SYDVKM. The CDR3 sequence is 12 residues long. CDR3 residues: CASSSEPYEQYF. The CDR3 DNA reads as TGTGCCAGCAGTTCCGAACCCTACGAGCAGTACTTC.

This clone was detected many times. J is TRBJ2-1 and V is TRBV10-3; TRBD2 matches 13 bases. V trimming: 0 bases; J trimming: 3 bases; junction bases outside the gene matches: 2. Germline-derived CDR1 and CDR2 are ENHRY and SYGVKD. The CDR3 has 17 amino acids. CDR3 sequence: CAISESGLAGFYNEQFF. The CDR3 DNA sequence: TGTGCCATCAGTGAGTCGGGACTAGCGGGATTCTACAATGAGCAGTTCTTC.

This clone was detected a few times. V gene TRBV7-2 combines with J gene TRBJ2-7, with 7 positions matching TRBD2. Germline V gene lookup returns CDR1 SGHTA and CDR2 FQGNSA. The CDR3 has 15 residues. J lost 3 bases, V lost 1 base, and 6 bases had no gene match. The chain's CDR3 is CASSLGFREVYEQYF. The CDR3 nucleotides are TGTGCCAGCAGCTTAGGGTTTCGGGAGGTCTACGAGCAGTACTTC.

This clone was counted a few times. The chain employs TRBV4-2 and TRBJ2-1; D is ambiguous. The germline V and J ends were trimmed by 0 bases and 10 bases, with 13 bases remaining between them. CDR1 and CDR2 from the germline V gene are LGHNA and YNFKEQ. The CDR3 length is 14 residues. CDR3 sequence (DNA): TGTGCCAGCAGCCAAGATCGGGTAGTAACAGAGCAGTTCTTC. It encodes CASSQDRVVTEQFF.

This clone was counted a few times. The V call is TRBV7-9, the J call TRBJ2-7, with D uncertain. V was trimmed by 4 bases and J by 7 bases, leaving 11 bases between them. This CDR3 contains 12 residues. From germline, CDR1 is SEHNR and CDR2 FQNEAQ (reference sequence). CDR3 coding DNA: TGTGCCAGCAGCTCCCTCTCGTGGGAGCAGTACTTC. Encoded protein: CASSSLSWEQYF. Filled out from reference TRBV7-9 and TRBJ2-7, the complete variable domain reads DTGVSQNPRHKITKRGQNVTFRCDPISEHNRLYWYRQTLGQGPEFLTYFQNEAQLEKSRLLSDRFSAERPKGSFSTLEIQRTEQGDSAMYLCASSSLSWEQYFGPGTRLTVT.

The chain recombines TRBV5-1 with TRBJ2-1; D is perhaps TRBD1 (6 bases). V was cut by 4 bases and J by 0 bases, with 14 bases left in between. CDR3 length: 16 amino acids. CDR1 SGHRS and CDR2 YFSETQ come from the germline V gene. In DNA, the CDR3 is TGCGCCAGCAGCCCAACAGGGACCAGCTCCTACAATGAGCAGTTCTTC. Translation gives CASSPTGTSSYNEQFF.

The V call is TRBV7-9, the J call TRBJ2-1; tentative D call: TRBD2 (6 bases). This CDR3 has 15 residues. The V and J ends lost 1 base and 7 bases respectively, with 14 bases between them. The germline V gene encodes CDR1 SEHNR and CDR2 FQNEAQ (reference sequence). DNA for the CDR3: TGTGCCAGCAGCTTAGACTTGGGGACTCAAAATGAGCAGTTCTTC. This sequence encodes CASSLDLGTQNEQFF.

This clone was recorded many times. This chain links TRBV7-2 with TRBJ2-3; 7 positions match TRBD2. Germline-derived CDR1 and CDR2 are SGHTA and FQGNSA. This CDR3 spans 15 amino acids. CDR3 nucleotide sequence: TGTGCTAGCGCCGAGACTAGCTTATTCGCAGATACGCAGTATTTT. This codes for CASAETSLFADTQYF.

This clone was observed a handful of times. V is TRBV9 and J is TRBJ2-6; weak D call: TRBD1 (5 bases). The V gene lost 0 bases and the J gene lost 0 bases, with 10 bases spanning the gap. The length of the CDR3 is 17 residues. Germline V gives CDR1 SGDLS, CDR2 YYNGEE. The CDR3 DNA reads TGTGCCAGCAGCGTAGCTGGGGCGAACTCTGGGGCCAACGTCCTGACTTTC. Translation gives CASSVAGANSGANVLTF.

Only a few counts were recorded for this clone. This chain links TRBV7-2 with TRBJ2-5; perhaps TRBD1 as D (6 bases). The CDR3 has 16 amino acids. V lost 2 bases to trimming and J lost 3 bases, with 16 bases between them. Germline V gene data show CDR1 as SGHTA and CDR2 as FQGNSA. Here the CDR3 reads CASSLNRQGPKETQYF. The DNA of the CDR3 is TGTGCCAGCAGCTTAAATCGGCAGGGGCCTAAAGAGACCCAGTACTTC.

This clone was seen once. The chain employs TRBV7-3 and TRBJ2-1; D is undetermined. CDR3 length: 15 residues. Trimming removed 5 bases from V and 0 bases from J, with 11 bases in between. In germline, CDR1 is SGHTA, CDR2 FQGTGA. The CDR3 loop is CASSPSSSSYNEQFF. The CDR3 DNA follows: TGTGCCAGCAGCCCTAGTAGTAGCTCCTACAATGAGCAGTTCTTC. Looking up the rest from reference TRBV7-3 and TRBJ2-1 gives the full variable domain: GAGVSQTPSNKVTEKGKYVELRCDPISGHTALYWYRQSLGQGPEFLIYFQGTGAADDSGLPNDRFFAVRPEGSVSTLKIQRTERGDSAVYLCASSPSSSSYNEQFFGPGTRLTVL.

This clone was found many times. CDR3 nucleotides: TGTGCCAGCAGACCCGACAGGGACACAGATACGCAGTATTTT. Residues: CASRPDRDTDTQYF. The V and J genes are TRBV2 and TRBJ2-3; 7 bases match TRBD1. Unmatched junction bases numbered 5, after V lost 6 bases and J lost 2 bases. The CDR3 covers 14 residues. Germline CDR1 reads SNHLY; CDR2 reads FYNNEI.

This clone was observed a handful of times. The rearrangement links TRBV27 to TRBJ2-3, with 8 positions matching TRBD2. The junction had 5 bases not matched to a gene; V was cut back by 7 bases and J by 2 bases. CDR1 and CDR2 (germline): MNHEY, SMNVEV (reference sequence). The CDR3 spans 14 residues. The CDR3 is CASKSGSYTDTQYF. The CDR3 DNA reads TGTGCCAGCAAAAGCGGGAGTTACACAGATACGCAGTATTTT.

The chain carries TRBV4-2 and TRBJ1-1; weak D call: TRBD1 (6 bases). Trimming pared 1 base from V and 1 base from J, leaving 10 bases between. CDR1 and CDR2 from the germline V gene are LGHNA and YNFKEQ. This CDR3 is 15 amino acids long. The CDR3 nucleotides read TGTGCCAGCAGCCAAGCAGGGGATGGGAACACTGAAGCTTTCTTT. The encoded protein is CASSQAGDGNTEAFF.

The chain employs TRBV6-6 and TRBJ2-5; 8 nucleotides line up with TRBD1. Unmatched junction bases numbered 1, after V lost 7 bases and J lost 3 bases. The CDR3 has 12 amino acids. Germline CDR1 and CDR2: MNHNY and SVGAGI (reference sequence). This CDR3 reads CASTGQEETQYF. The CDR3 coding sequence is TGTGCCAGCACGGGACAGGAAGAGACCCAGTACTTC.

This clone was seen only a few times. This rearrangement joins TRBV27 to TRBJ2-1; D gene ambiguous. The CDR3 runs to 17 residues. CDR1 is MNHEY and CDR2 is SMNVEV in the germline V gene (reference sequence). Trimming removed 2 bases at V and 0 bases at J, with 14 bases between. For the CDR3, the DNA is TGTGCCAGCAGTTTAGTGGTCCACTCCGGCTCCTACAATGAGCAGTTCTTC. Protein product: CASSLVVHSGSYNEQFF.

In its sample, this clone was seen a few times. The chain joins TRBV7-8 to TRBJ1-5; 9 bases fit TRBD1. Germline values: CDR1 SGHVS, CDR2 FQNEAQ. J lost 3 bases, V lost 2 bases, and 5 bases had no gene match. CDR3 length: 16 amino acids. This CDR3 is CASSLLTGGNNQPQHF. The CDR3 nucleotides read TGTGCCAGCAGCTTACTAACAGGGGGCAACAATCAGCCCCAGCATTTT.

In regard to this clone: Other DNA sequences from this sample encode an identical CDR3 as well. The chain combines TRBV5-4 with TRBJ2-1; D not resolved. Looked up from germline, CDR1 is SGHNT and CDR2 is YYREEE (reference sequence). CDR3 length: 15 amino acids. V was clipped by 0 bases and J by 1 base, with 8 bases between them. This CDR3 reads CASSLDASSYNEQFF. The CDR3 DNA is TGTGCCAGCAGCTTGGACGCTAGTTCCTACAATGAGCAGTTCTTC.